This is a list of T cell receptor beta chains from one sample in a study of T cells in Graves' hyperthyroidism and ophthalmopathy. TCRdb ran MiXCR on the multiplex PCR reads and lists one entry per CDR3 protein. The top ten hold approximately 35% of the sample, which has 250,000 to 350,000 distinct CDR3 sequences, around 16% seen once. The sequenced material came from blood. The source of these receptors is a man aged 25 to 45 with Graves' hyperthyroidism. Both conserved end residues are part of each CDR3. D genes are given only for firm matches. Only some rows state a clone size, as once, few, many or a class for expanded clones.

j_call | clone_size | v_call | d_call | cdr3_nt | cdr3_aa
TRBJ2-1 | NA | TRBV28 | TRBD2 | TGTGCCAGCGGGGGGACTAGCGGCACCTACAATGAGCAGTTCTTC | CASGGTSGTYNEQFF
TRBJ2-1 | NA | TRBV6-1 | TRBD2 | TGTGCCAGCAGTGAAGATGCGTCGGGAGGGCCCCTGAATGAGCAGTTCTTC | CASSEDASGGPLNEQFF
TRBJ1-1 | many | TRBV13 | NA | TGTGCCAGCAGCTACGGGGAAAGGCTGAACACTGAAGCTTTCTTT | CASSYGERLNTEAFF
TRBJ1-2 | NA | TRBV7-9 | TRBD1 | TGTGCCGGCCGACAGGGACCTTATGGCTACACCTTC | CAGRQGPYGYTF
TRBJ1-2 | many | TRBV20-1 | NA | TGCAGTGCTTCCTCGTGGGACGGCTACACCTTC | CSASSWDGYTF
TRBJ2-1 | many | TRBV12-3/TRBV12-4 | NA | TGTGCCAGCCGGGACCCCACCGATGAGCAGTTCTTC | CASRDPTDEQFF
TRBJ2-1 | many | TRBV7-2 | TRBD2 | TGTGCCAGCAGCTTCAGGACTAGCGGAGGCAATGAGCAGTTCTTC | CASSFRTSGGNEQFF
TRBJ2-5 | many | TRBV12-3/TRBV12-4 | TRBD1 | TGTGCCAGCAGTCCGTGGACAGGGGAGGGAGAGACCCAGTACTTC | CASSPWTGEGETQYF
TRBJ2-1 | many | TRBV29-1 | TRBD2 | TGCAGCGTACCCCCACCCACTAGCGGGGGTTACAATGAGCAGTTCTTC | CSVPPPTSGGYNEQFF
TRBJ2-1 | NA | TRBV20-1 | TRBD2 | TGCAGTGCTAGTGAGGGGCCTCCCGGACTAGCGGCCCACAATGAGCAGTTCTTC | CSASEGPPGLAAHNEQFF
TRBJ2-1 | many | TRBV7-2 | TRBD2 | TGTGCCAGCAGCTTGGGCGGGAGGGCGGAGCAGTTCTTC | CASSLGGRAEQFF
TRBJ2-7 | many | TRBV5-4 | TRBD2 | TGTGCCAGCAGCTTAGGACTAGCGGGAAACTACGAGCAGTACTTC | CASSLGLAGNYEQYF
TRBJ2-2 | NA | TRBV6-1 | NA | TGTGCCAGCAGTGAAGCGAGTGGGGGGCAAGGGGAGCTGTTTTTT | CASSEASGGQGELFF
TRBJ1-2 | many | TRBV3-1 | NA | TGTGCCAGCAGCCCCACGGGGAATTTCTACTATGGCTACACCTTC | CASSPTGNFYYGYTF
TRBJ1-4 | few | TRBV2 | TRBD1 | TGTGCCAGCAGTGAAGCGCGCCAGGGGGGCGGAAAACTGTTTTTT | CASSEARQGGGKLFF
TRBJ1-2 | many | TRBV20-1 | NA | TGCAGTGCTTCTCCCGGGACACCTTTTAACTATGGCTACACCTTC | CSASPGTPFNYGYTF
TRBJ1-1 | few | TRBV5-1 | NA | TGCGCCAGCAGCTTTACGGAGGGAGGCGAAGCTTTCTTT | CASSFTEGGEAFF
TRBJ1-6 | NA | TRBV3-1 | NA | TGTGCCAGCAGCCAAGGGGATTTTGATTCACCCCTCCACTTT | CASSQGDFDSPLHF
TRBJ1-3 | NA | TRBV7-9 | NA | TGTGCCAGCAGCTTAGGAGGGTATCGGACTGGAAACACCATATATTTT | CASSLGGYRTGNTIYF
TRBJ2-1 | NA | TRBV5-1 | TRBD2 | TGCGCCAGCAGATCCGGGACTAGCGGGGTGTACAATGAGCAGTTCTTC | CASRSGTSGVYNEQFF
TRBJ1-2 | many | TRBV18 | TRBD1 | TGTGCCAGCTCGCTGGAAACAGGGGGCGAAGGCTACACCTTC | CASSLETGGEGYTF
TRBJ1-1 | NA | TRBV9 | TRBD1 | TGTGCCGGCAGCCCATGGGACAGCCTGAACACTGAAGCTTTCTTT | CAGSPWDSLNTEAFF
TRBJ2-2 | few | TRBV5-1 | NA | TGCGCCAGCAGTTCACCTACGTCCCAGGGGAACACCGGGGAGCTGTTTTTT | CASSSPTSQGNTGELFF
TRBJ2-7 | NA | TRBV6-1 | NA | TGTGCCAGCAGTGATGGGGTTTGGGTGAGGGGCGAGCAGTACTTC | CASSDGVWVRGEQYF
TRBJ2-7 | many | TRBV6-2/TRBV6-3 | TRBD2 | TGTGCCAGCAGGTCCCTCATAACTAGCGACGAGCAGTACTTC | CASRSLITSDEQYF
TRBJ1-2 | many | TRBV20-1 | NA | TGCAGTGCTAGAGATAGCAACTATGGCTACACCTTC | CSARDSNYGYTF
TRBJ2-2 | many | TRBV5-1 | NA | TGCGCCAGCAGCTTGGTGACCCACACCGGGGAGCTGTTTTTT | CASSLVTHTGELFF
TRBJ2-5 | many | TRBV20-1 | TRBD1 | TGCAGTGCTAGACAAGACAGGGCTCCCGGGGAGACCCAGTACTTC | CSARQDRAPGETQYF
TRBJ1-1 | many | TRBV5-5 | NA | TGTGCCAGCAGCTTTTTTAGAGCCATGAACACTGAAGCTTTCTTT | CASSFFRAMNTEAFF
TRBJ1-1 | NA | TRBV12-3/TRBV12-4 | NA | TGTGCCAGCAGTAAAACAGGGTACGACACTGAAGCTTTCTTT | CASSKTGYDTEAFF
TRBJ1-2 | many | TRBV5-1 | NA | TGCGCCAGCAGCTTGGAGGGGGGGCTTTATGGCTACACCTTC | CASSLEGGLYGYTF
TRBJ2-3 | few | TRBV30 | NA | TGTGCCTGGAGCCTGGGTAGCACAGATACGCAGTATTTT | CAWSLGSTDTQYF
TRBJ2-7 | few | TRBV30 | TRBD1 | TGTGCCTGGAGTGGGGACAGGGTGTTCTACGAGCAGTACTTC | CAWSGDRVFYEQYF
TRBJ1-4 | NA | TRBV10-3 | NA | TGTGCCATCAGTGAGTCACAGCCATCAACTAATGAAAAACTGTTTTTT | CAISESQPSTNEKLFF
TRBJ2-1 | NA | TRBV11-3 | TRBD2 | TGTGCCAGCAGCTTAACTAAGGCGGGAGGGAATGAGCAGTTCTTC | CASSLTKAGGNEQFF